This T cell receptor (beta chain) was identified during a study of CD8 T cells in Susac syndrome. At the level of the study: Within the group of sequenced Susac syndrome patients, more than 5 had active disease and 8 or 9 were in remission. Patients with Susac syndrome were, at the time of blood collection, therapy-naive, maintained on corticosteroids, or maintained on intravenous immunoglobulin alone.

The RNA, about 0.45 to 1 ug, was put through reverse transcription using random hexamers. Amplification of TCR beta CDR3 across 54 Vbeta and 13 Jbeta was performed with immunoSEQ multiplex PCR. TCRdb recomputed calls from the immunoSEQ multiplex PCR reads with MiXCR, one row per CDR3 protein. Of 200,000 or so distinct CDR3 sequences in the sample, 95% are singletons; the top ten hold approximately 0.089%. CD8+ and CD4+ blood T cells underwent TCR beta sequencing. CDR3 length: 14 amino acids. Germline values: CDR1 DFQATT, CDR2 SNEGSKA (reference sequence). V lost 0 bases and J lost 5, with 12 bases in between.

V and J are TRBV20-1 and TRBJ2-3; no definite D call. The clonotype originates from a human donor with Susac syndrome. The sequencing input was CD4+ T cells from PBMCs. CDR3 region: CSAREVRVQDTQYF. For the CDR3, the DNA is TGCAGTGCTAGAGAGGTCCGGGTACAAGATACGCAGTATTTT.